This T cell receptor (beta chain) was recovered during a study of blood T cell repertoires in COVID-19. The wider study: Sample material is recorded as cDNA or gDNA derived from T cells, B-cell-depleted T cells, or PBMCs.

Original analysis: By means of reference gene primer amplification, nucleated cell counts were estimated. Repertoires were generated with immunoSEQ multiplex PCR, while TCRdb's copy carries only in-frame clones and drops some. V and J calls and clone size are given by that table; D and trimming were obtained from the DNA. Of some 160,000 clones listed, approximately 80% are singletons. The length of the CDR3 is 15 residues. CDR1 and CDR2 from the germline V gene are MNHEY and SVGAGI. Trimming at V came to 9 bases and at J to 5 bases, leaving 12 bases not matched to a gene. This sequence was found in a woman of 80 years or more with acute or convalescent COVID-19. The V and J genes are TRBV6-5 and TRBJ2-2, with 7 bases lining up with TRBD1. The sequenced sample was peripheral blood. Here the CDR3 reads CASEAGRGLTGELFF. DNA of the CDR3: TGTGCCAGTGAGGCGGGCAGGGGGTTAACCGGGGAGCTGTTTTTT.